The sequence of this T cell receptor (beta chain) was determined in a study of blood T cell repertoires in COVID-19 (dated by TCRdb to about 2020). Concerning the study at large: Samples covering the acute and convalescent phases of COVID-19 were provided by collaborators in the United States, Italy and Spain. The prospective study material was composed of cDNA or gDNA derived from T cells, B-cell-depleted T cells, or PBMCs. The dataset comprised deeply sampled blood TCRbeta repertoires from subjects exposed to, actively infected with, or recovered from COVID-19. The repertoires were made available in a free public database intended to serve as a resource for research on the immune response to SARS-CoV-2. The samples were drawn from the first 160 participants of the ongoing ImmuneRACE study and from under 1,500 subjects provided by 6 global collaborators. Sample metadata almost always included a de-identified subject ID, COVID-19 status, age in years and sex. Where HLA class I and class II types were available, the types were taken from metadata supplied by the sample provider, not from assay-based typing. Paper-wide results and their limitations: How much clinical and demographic metadata was included differed by source and by participant, and the metadata was provided uncurated.

In regard to this clone: The clone's antigen remains unknown. Base qualities are not recorded, but no much larger clone differs from it by a single base.

The CDR3 contains 14 residues, cysteine and phenylalanine counted. Left in the record is the CDR3 DNA by itself, 42 bases read in frame from the first base. V loses 4 bases of germline sequence and J loses 5 bases, and the interval between the two ends is 12 bases. Reading the germline V gene (reference sequence) gives CDR1 SGHNT and CDR2 YYREEE. TCRbeta CDR3 regions were amplified from genomic DNA using the immunoSEQ Assay, a bias-controlled multiplex PCR. The published analysis was carried out like this. Nucleated cell counts per sample were estimated from amplification of reference gene primers within the assay. To quantify the absolute abundance of each unique TCRbeta CDR3 rearrangement, sequence reads were collapsed and filtered. Productive Simpson clonality was computed per sample as the square root of Simpson's diversity index over productive rearrangements. TCRdb obtained this table from immuneACCESS and retained in-frame rearrangements with V and J assigned. These tables miss some clones; where compared with another copy, unresolved V genes account for less than half of the shortfall, and the remainder is unexplained. V and J calls and clone size are those listed in that table; D and trimming were worked out from the DNA. The sample table shows under 250,000 clones, and 65% to 90% are seen once. The ten top clones hold roughly 10% of the sample.

One collaborating source in Seattle enrolled patients during active infection and followed them longitudinally through the course of disease. Whole blood was collected in K2EDTA tubes by collaborating institutions according to the institutions' own protocols. For TCRbeta analysis, collaborator samples were shipped as frozen whole blood, as isolated PBMCs, or as DNA extracted from either sample type. Sequenced material: peripheral blood. The clonotype comes from a man aged 50 or older with COVID-19, enrolled during active disease. The V gene is TRBV5-4 and the J gene is TRBJ2-2, with a weak D call of TRBD1 (8 bases match). Here the CDR3 is given as CASSRGDRTGELFF. The sequenced DNA is TGTGCCAGCAGCCGGGGGGACAGGACCGGGGAGCTGTTTTTT.